This TCR beta chain was found in a study of blood T cell repertoires in COVID-19. Authors' data handling: Amplification of reference gene primers provided the estimated nucleated cell counts. The data were produced by immunoSEQ multiplex PCR, yet TCRdb's version contains in-frame clones alone and is incomplete. V and J calls and clone size follow that table, whereas D and trimming were derived from the DNA. The data hold some 260,000 clones, with 88% observed a single time. This clone was seen just once. Trimming took off 6 bases at V and 5 bases at J, with 19 bases between the two ends. The CDR3 totals 15 residues. Germline CDR1 reads MNHEY; CDR2 reads SVGAGI. Followed longitudinally, the Seattle patients had been enrolled during active infection.

The source of this sequence is a woman between 65 and 79 years old with COVID-19, enrolled during active disease. The chain couples TRBV6-5 to TRBJ1-1, with D possibly matching TRBD1 (6 bases). Sequenced input: peripheral blood. The CDR3 sequence is CASRDPGRGKTEAFF. CDR3 nucleotide sequence: TGTGCCAGCAGAGACCCTGGGAGGGGGAAAACTGAAGCTTTCTTT.